The next 30 T cell receptor beta chains were all read from a single sample in a study of OX40 agonist ivuxolimab in advanced cancers. The data were produced by immunoSEQ multiplex PCR, yet TCRdb's version contains in-frame clones alone and is incomplete. The sample holds 59,000 or so clones; around 87% are singletons and the top ten take 0.3% to 0.45%. Sample: CD4+ or CD8+ T cells sorted from blood, taken in a trial of the OX40 agonist ivuxolimab. These receptors all come from an adult with an advanced solid tumor such as melanoma, head and neck, liver or kidney cancer.

The V gene is TRBV4-2, the J gene TRBJ2-3, with a weak D call TRBD2 (5 bases). This CDR3 is built from 13 residues. The germline V and J ends were trimmed by 1 base and 6 bases, with 8 bases remaining between them. Germline V lookup: CDR1 LGHNA, CDR2 YNFKEQ. The CDR3 DNA follows: TGTGCCAGCAGCCAAGGTCTAGCCGATACGCAGTATTTT. Protein sequence: CASSQGLADTQYF.

This clone was counted a few times. The V and J genes are TRBV7-9 and TRBJ1-5, with a weak D call TRBD1 (5 bases). The CDR3 is made up of 11 amino acids. Trimming pared 8 bases from V and 6 bases from J, leaving 8 bases between. The germline CDR1 and CDR2 sequences are SEHNR and FQNEAQ (reference sequence). Written as DNA, the CDR3 is TGTGCCAGCGGGACTGGTCAGCCCCAGCATTTT. Amino acid sequence: CASGTGQPQHF.

A note on this clone: At one end the junction does not follow the germline gene, possibly because of a read error. The gene calls are TRBV30 and TRBJ2-7, with a weak D call TRBD2 (6 bases). Germline V gene sequence: CDR1 GTSNPN, CDR2 SVGIG (reference sequence). CDR3 length: 11 amino acids. CDR3 in DNA: TGTGCCTGGGTGTTGGAGGGGAATTATGCCTTC. Amino acid sequence: CAWVLEGNYAF.

To note about this clone: One end of the junction does not line up with germline, which may come from a read error. The J gene is TRBJ2-5, the V gene TRBV11-2; no clear D gene. The germline V gene encodes CDR1 SGHAT and CDR2 FQNNGV. The CDR3 extends over 12 amino acids. The CDR3 region is CASSLEVGTQYF. The CDR3 DNA is TGTGCCAGCAGCCTAGAGGTCGGGACCCAGTACTTC.

The chain is built from TRBV10-3 and TRBJ2-1; 9 bases match TRBD1. The V and J ends lost 6 bases and 7 bases, in that order; junction bases with no gene match: 7. Germline CDR1 ENHRY, CDR2 SYGVKD. The CDR3 loop spans 14 amino acids. CDR3 in amino acids: CAIRSDRGGNEQFF. CDR3 DNA sequence: TGTGCCATCAGATCAGACAGGGGGGGAAATGAGCAGTTCTTC.

This clone was picked up one time. The chain employs TRBV5-1 and TRBJ2-2; 11 nucleotides agree with TRBD2. With 4 bases clipped from V and 1 base from J, the junction kept 3 bases outside the gene matches. The CDR3 is 16 amino acids. Germline V gene sequence: CDR1 SGHRS, CDR2 YFSETQ. As DNA, the CDR3 is TGCGCCAGCAGCCCGCTAGCGGGAGGGAACACCGGGGAGCTGTTTTTT. Its translation: CASSPLAGGNTGELFF.

The chain couples TRBV7-8 to TRBJ2-7; D remains ambiguous. Germline lookup yields CDR1 SGHVS and CDR2 FQNEAQ. V gave up 1 base and J gave up 4 bases, with 8 bases separating them. This CDR3 has 13 amino acids. The CDR3 DNA reads TGTGCCAGCAGCTTAGGACAAAGATACGAGCAGTACTTC. Translated, it gives CASSLGQRYEQYF.

The chain couples TRBV9 to TRBJ1-2, with 7 bases aligning to TRBD1. The CDR3 spans 15 residues. CDR1 and CDR2 (germline): SGDLS, YYNGEE. The V gene end was trimmed by 0 bases and the J gene end by 4 bases; junction bases not matched to a gene: 6. CDR3 coding DNA: TGTGCCAGCAGCGTAGCCCCAGGGGGTTCCTATGGCTACACCTTC. Translation gives CASSVAPGGSYGYTF.

The genes are TRBV2 and TRBJ1-5, with D unresolved. Deletions cut 6 bases from V and 0 bases from J, with 6 bases between. The length of the CDR3 is 13 residues. CDR1 and CDR2 from the germline V gene are SNHLY and FYNNEI. CDR3 sequence reads: CASRVYSNQPQHF. The CDR3 bases are TGTGCCAGCAGGGTTTATAGCAATCAGCCCCAGCATTTT.

This rearrangement joins TRBV7-8 to TRBJ2-1; D call uncertain. The CDR3 loop spans 14 amino acids. Germline lookup yields CDR1 SGHVS and CDR2 FQNEAQ. V was shortened by 0 bases and J by 6 bases, with 9 bases between the two germline ends. The CDR3 spells CASSLAARANEQFF. The CDR3 nucleotides read TGTGCCAGCAGCTTAGCCGCCCGCGCCAATGAGCAGTTCTTC.

The CDR3 loop is CASSEGGFKNIQYF. The CDR3 DNA reads TGTGCCAGCAGTGAAGGGGGGTTTAAAAACATTCAGTACTTC. The J gene is TRBJ2-4, the V gene TRBV6-1, with D perhaps assigned TRBD1 or TRBD2 (5 bases each). The CDR3 runs to 14 residues. Germline assignment: CDR1 MNHNS and CDR2 SASEGT. The V end lost 1 base, the J end lost 4 bases, and 8 bases lay between the germline ends.

The chain couples TRBV7-2 to TRBJ1-1; D ambiguous. CDR3 length: 14 amino acids. The germline V gene encodes CDR1 SGHTA and CDR2 FQGNSA. Trimming pared 2 bases from V and 2 bases from J, leaving 9 bases between. The CDR3 is CASSLSQYNTEAFF. CDR3 DNA: TGTGCCAGCAGCTTATCACAGTATAACACTGAAGCTTTCTTT. Variable domain in full (rest from reference TRBV7-2 and TRBJ1-1): GAGVSQSPSNKVTEKGKDVELRCDPISGHTALYWYRQSLGQGLEFLIYFQGNSAPDKSGLPSDRFSAERTGGSVSTLTIQRTQQEDSAVYLCASSLSQYNTEAFFGQGTRLTVV.

The gene calls are TRBV28 and TRBJ1-1, with 7 bases aligning to TRBD1. V lost 2 bases and J lost 4; bases outside the gene matches: 10. This CDR3 is 16 amino acids long. Germline V gene lookup returns CDR1 MDHEN and CDR2 SYDVKM. CDR3 sequence (DNA): TGTGCCAGCAGTTTAAACGCCGGGACAGTATCCACTGAAGCTTTCTTT. It specifies CASSLNAGTVSTEAFF. The full variable domain, with the rest looked up from reference TRBV28 and TRBJ1-1, is DVKVTQSSRYLVKRTGEKVFLECVQDMDHENMFWYRQDPGLGLRLIYFSYDVKMKEKGDIPEGYSVSREKKERFSLILESASTNQTSMYLCASSLNAGTVSTEAFFGQGTRLTVV.

This rearrangement joins TRBV15 to TRBJ2-4; 15 nucleotides line up with TRBD2. Germline assignment: CDR1 LNHNV and CDR2 YYDKDF (reference sequence). This CDR3 is 18 amino acids long. V lost 1 base to trimming and J lost 13 bases; unmatched junction nucleotides: 14. This CDR3 is CATSRAPGLAGGGPRQYF. The CDR3 region has the DNA TGTGCCACCAGCAGAGCTCCCGGACTAGCGGGAGGGGGTCCTCGACAGTACTTC. The variable domain in full, with the rest retrieved from reference TRBV15 and TRBJ2-4, is DAMVIQNPRYQVTQFGKPVTLSCSQTLNHNVMYWYQQKSSQAPKLLFHYYDKDFNNEADTPDNFQSRRPNTSFCFLDIRSPGLGDTAMYLCATSRAPGLAGGGPRQYFGAGTRLSVL.

The CDR3 region is CASSSGGLNEQFF. CDR3 in DNA: TGTGCCAGCAGCTCCGGCGGGCTCAATGAGCAGTTCTTC. The chain is built from TRBV7-3 and TRBJ2-1; the D gene is possibly TRBD2 (5 bases). The CDR3 runs to 13 residues. V gave up 4 bases and J gave up 6 bases, with 10 bases separating them. Per germline, CDR1 SGHTA and CDR2 FQGTGA. The full variable domain, with the rest looked up from reference TRBV7-3 and TRBJ2-1, is GAGVSQTPSNKVTEKGKYVELRCDPISGHTALYWYRQSLGQGPEFLIYFQGTGAADDSGLPNDRFFAVRPEGSVSTLKIQRTERGDSAVYLCASSSGGLNEQFFGPGTRLTVL.

In its sample, this clone was seen once. The V call is TRBV2, the J call TRBJ2-7, with D possibly matching TRBD1 (5 bases). The V end was cut by 4 bases, the J end by 7 bases, with 11 bases between. The CDR3 contains 12 residues. Per the germline V gene, CDR1 is SNHLY and CDR2 is FYNNEI. The CDR3 DNA is TGTGCCAGCAGTGTTGGGGCACGGGAGCAGTACTTC. Protein sequence: CASSVGAREQYF.

The chain recombines TRBV6-5 with TRBJ2-3; D gene unclear. CDR1 MNHEY and CDR2 SVGAGI come from the germline V gene. This CDR3 region has 12 residues. Trimming stripped 2 bases from V and 5 bases from J, with 5 bases between. For the CDR3, the DNA is TGTGCCAGCAGTTACCTGGGAGATACGCAGTATTTT. It codes for CASSYLGDTQYF.

The gene calls are TRBV28 and TRBJ2-1; 12 nucleotides agree with TRBD2. Looked up from germline, CDR1 is MDHEN and CDR2 is SYDVKM. The CDR3 covers 15 residues. J lost 5 bases, V lost 4 bases, and 3 bases had no gene match. CDR3 residues: CASSSLAGGDNEQFF. The CDR3 nucleotides read TGTGCCAGCAGTTCACTAGCGGGAGGTGACAATGAGCAGTTCTTC.

The V gene is TRBV29-1, the J gene TRBJ2-2; weak D call: TRBD2 (6 bases). CDR1 is SQVTM, CDR2 ANQGSEA, per germline. The germline V and J ends were trimmed by 8 bases and 7 bases, with 17 bases remaining between them. The CDR3 sequence is 13 residues long. The CDR3 nucleotides read TGCAGCACCTACACCCACGGGGGCGGGGAGCTGTTTTTT. Translation: CSTYTHGGGELFF.

This clone occurred once. This rearrangement joins TRBV27 to TRBJ2-7; 10 bases agree with TRBD1. From germline, CDR1 is MNHEY and CDR2 SMNVEV (reference sequence). The junction had 9 bases not matched to a gene; V was cut back by 5 bases and J by 5 bases. This CDR3 spans 15 amino acids. CDR3 DNA: TGTGCCAGCAGTCCCCCAGGGACAGGGGCCCACGAGCAGTACTTC. As protein: CASSPPGTGAHEQYF.

This sequence joins TRBV29-1 and TRBJ2-2, with TRBD2 matching over 7 bases. From germline, CDR1 is SQVTM and CDR2 ANQGSEA. V gave up 4 bases and J gave up 1 base; unmatched junction bases: 12. The CDR3 sequence is 17 residues long. Written as DNA, the CDR3 is TGCAGCGTTGGACCCCATGGGGAGCGGGAGAACACCGGGGAGCTGTTTTTT. Translating gives CSVGPHGERENTGELFF.

The V and J genes are TRBV5-1 and TRBJ2-3; 11 bases match TRBD1. Germline V lookup: CDR1 SGHRS, CDR2 YFSETQ. The trim removed 4 bases at V and 5 bases at J, leaving 6 bases unmatched. CDR3 length equals 15 residues. The CDR3 spells CASSIGTGGRDTQYF. CDR3 coding DNA: TGCGCCAGCAGCATAGGGACAGGGGGGAGAGATACGCAGTATTTT.

The chain carries TRBV5-4 and TRBJ2-3; 7 bases map to TRBD2. The germline V gene has CDR1 SGHNT and CDR2 YYREEE (reference sequence). The CDR3 totals 16 residues. V was clipped by 4 bases and J by 2 bases; unmatched bases: 10. CDR3 protein: CASSQAAGSSTDTQYF. CDR3 bases: TGTGCCAGCAGCCAAGCAGCGGGGTCGTCCACAGATACGCAGTATTTT. Combining the CDR3 with reference TRBV5-4 and TRBJ2-3 gives the whole variable domain ETGVTQSPTHLIKTRGQQVTLRCSSQSGHNTVSWYQQALGQGPQFIFQYYREEENGRGNFPPRFSGLQFPNYSSELNVNALELDDSALYLCASSQAAGSSTDTQYFGPGTRLTVL.

This clone was detected once. The chain links TRBV2 to TRBJ2-3; 9 bases fit TRBD2. Germline trimming cut 3 bases from V and 5 bases from J; bases unmatched to any gene: 9. The CDR3 spans 16 residues. CDR1 and CDR2 (germline): SNHLY, FYNNEI. The CDR3 nucleotides are TGTGCCAGCAGTGATCTGTTCCTAGCGGGGCAAGATACGCAGTATTTT. Its protein product is CASSDLFLAGQDTQYF.

The gene calls are TRBV5-4 and TRBJ2-7; D is unclear. The CDR3 has 11 amino acids. Germline loops: CDR1 SGHNT, CDR2 YYREEE (reference sequence). V dropped 5 bases and J dropped 3 bases, with 6 bases sitting between them. CDR3 DNA sequence: TGTGCCAGCAGTTACTTCTACGAGCAGTACTTC. It codes for CASSYFYEQYF.

Of note for this clone: An end of the junction differs from the germline gene, which may be a read error. The chain joins TRBV5-1 to TRBJ2-7; D might be TRBD2 (5 bases). CDR1 SGHRS and CDR2 YFSETQ come from the germline V gene. CDR3 length equals 14 residues. CDR3 amino acids: CASSLDGLGYEQYF. The CDR3 DNA sequence: TGTGCCAGCAGCTTGGATGGACTCGGCTACGAGCAGTACTTC.

This clone was observed a few times. J is TRBJ1-1 and V is TRBV6-1, with a tentative D call TRBD1 (5 bases). The CDR3 runs 14 residues. The germline V gene has CDR1 MNHNS and CDR2 SASEGT. V was trimmed by 6 bases and J by 0 bases, leaving 11 bases between them. The CDR3 spells CASSAWGLNTEAFF. CDR3 nucleotides: TGTGCCAGCAGCGCCTGGGGACTGAACACTGAAGCTTTCTTT.

The chain employs TRBV2 and TRBJ2-2; D gene uncertain. CDR1 SNHLY and CDR2 FYNNEI come from the germline V gene. The germline V and J ends were trimmed by 4 bases and 0 bases, with 6 bases remaining between them. CDR3 length: 14 amino acids. The CDR3 is CASSGRTNTGELFF. In DNA, the CDR3 is TGTGCCAGCAGTGGACGGACGAACACCGGGGAGCTGTTTTTT.

This clone was seen just once. This chain uses TRBV27 with TRBJ1-3; no firm D call. CDR1 is MNHEY and CDR2 is SMNVEV in the germline V gene (reference sequence). The V end lost 6 bases, the J end lost 0 bases, and 9 bases lay between the germline ends. This CDR3 contains 14 residues. The CDR3 spells CASSLKASGNTIYF. The CDR3 coding sequence is TGTGCCAGCAGCCTTAAGGCCTCTGGAAACACCATATATTTT.

J is TRBJ1-2 and V is TRBV7-9; D is perhaps TRBD1 (5 bases). The V and J ends lost 1 base and 2 bases respectively, with 14 bases between them. The germline V gene encodes CDR1 SEHNR and CDR2 FQNEAQ (reference sequence). CDR3 size: 16 residues. CDR3 region: CASSLGGSQDNYGYTF. The CDR3, as DNA: TGTGCCAGCAGCTTAGGGGGGTCACAGGACAACTATGGCTACACCTTC.